These 32 T cell receptor beta chains came from one sample sequenced in a study of T cells in women clearing cervical HPV infection. The table came from immunoSEQ multiplex PCR; TCRdb's copy has only in-frame clones and leaves some out. The sample has some 20,000 clones. Sequencing was performed on blood buffy coat. The receptor source for this set is a woman between 18 and 70 years old with a cervical HPV16 infection that either progressed to CIN3+ or cleared (not recorded which).

About this clone itself: At one end, the junction sequence differs from germline, possibly due to a read error. The read stops 3 residues short of the end of the CDR3; the missing end is completed from the germline J gene. The chain is built from TRBV4-2 and TRBJ2-6; unclear D gene. This CDR3 is 17 amino acids long. Germline CDR1 and CDR2: LGHNA and YNFKEQ. Partial CDR3 DNA: TGCGCCAGCAGCCACCCTAGAGGCGAGGAAGGGGCCAACGTC. Translation gives CASSHPRGEEGANV. The CDR3 in full is CASSHPRGEEGANVLTF.

In regard to this clone: Sequencing ends 3 residues short of the CDR3 end; the germline J gene provides the rest. At the DNA level, this CDR3 is encoded by other sequences in the same sample as well. The V and J genes are TRBV7-9 and TRBJ1-2; 9 bases line up with TRBD1. This CDR3 is 13 amino acids long. Germline V gives CDR1 SEHNR, CDR2 FQNEAQ (reference sequence). The CDR3 is CASSPGTGPPYTF. The part of the CDR3 DNA that was read is TGTGCCAGCAGCCCCGGGACAGGGCCTCCA. Together with reference TRBV7-9 and TRBJ1-2, the CDR3 gives the full variable domain: DTGVSQNPRHKITKRGQNVTFRCDPISEHNRLYWYRQTLGQGPEFLTYFQNEAQLEKSRLLSDRFSAERPKGSFSTLEIQRTEQGDSAMYLCASSPGTGPPYTFGSGTRLTVV.

In the case of this clone: The sequenced fragment ends 3 residues before the CDR3 boundary, so the rest is inferred from the germline J gene. J is TRBJ2-7 and V is TRBV30, with TRBD2 matching over 8 bases. There are 12 residues in the CDR3. Trimming took 8 bases from V and 1 from J; bases not matched to a gene: 4. Germline V lookup: CDR1 GTSNPN, CDR2 SVGIG (reference sequence). Here the CDR3 reads CARGGDSYEQYF. Partial CDR3 DNA: TGTGCCCGGGGGGGGGATTCCTACGAG.

As for this clone: The read finishes 3 residues shy of the CDR3 end, and the germline J gene is used to complete it. The gene calls are TRBV19 and TRBJ1-2; D might be TRBD1 (6 bases). CDR1 is LNHDA and CDR2 is SQIVND in the germline V gene (reference sequence). This CDR3 is built from 17 residues. The CDR3 here is CASSIVGAPNPTYDYTF. Partial CDR3 DNA: TGTGCCAGTAGTATAGTGGGGGCGCCTAACCCTACCTACGAC.

Concerning this clone itself: From the germline J gene comes the end of the CDR3, since the read stops 3 residues before it. The chain recombines TRBV6-2 or TRBV6-3 with TRBJ2-1, with 8 bases matching TRBD1. The CDR3 consists of 14 residues. V trimming: 6 bases; J trimming: 8 bases; junction bases outside the gene matches: 9. The germline gives CDR1 MNHEY, CDR2 SVGEGT. The CDR3: CASSRGQGRDEQFF. The CDR3 DNA, read in part, is TGTGCCAGCAGCCGTGGACAGGGTAGGGATGAG.

As regards this clone: The CDR3 end lies 3 residues beyond the end of the read and is filled in from the germline J gene. This chain links TRBV18 with TRBJ1-2; maybe TRBD1 (6 bases). V lost 3 bases to trimming and J lost 0 bases, with 17 bases between them. The CDR3 runs to 17 residues. Per the germline V gene, CDR1 is KGHSH and CDR2 is LQKENI. The sequenced part of the CDR3 DNA is TGTGCCAGCTCACCCAGCGACCGACAGGCAGCTAACTATGGC. Amino acids: CASSPSDRQAANYG. In full, the CDR3 is CASSPSDRQAANYGYTF.

The CDR3 loop reads CSARHRDSLYNSPLHF. The part of the CDR3 DNA that was read is TGCAGTGCTAGGCACCGGGACAGCCTCTATAATTCACCC. The chain combines TRBV20-1 with TRBJ1-6; 7 bases match TRBD1. The CDR3 is cut off 3 residues early in the read; its end comes from the germline J gene. V lost 3 bases, J lost 3 bases, and 8 bases stayed unmatched. Germline CDR1 is DFQATT and CDR2 is SNEGSKA (reference sequence). The CDR3 has 16 amino acids.

In the case of this clone: The DNA ends 3 residues before the CDR3 does, and the rest of the CDR3 is filled in from the germline J gene. This rearrangement joins TRBV7-3 to TRBJ2-5; maybe TRBD2 (7 bases). The germline V gene has CDR1 SGHTA and CDR2 FQGTGA. V was trimmed by 3 bases and J by 5 bases, leaving 13 bases between them. This CDR3 has 14 amino acids. CDR3 bases read: TGTGCCAGCAGCTTCTCGGGGGGCCGGGAGACC. Its translation is CASSFSGGRET. The whole CDR3 sequence is CASSFSGGRETQYF.

Concerning this clone: The read gets to within 3 residues of the CDR3 end, and the germline J gene fills in the rest. The chain is built from TRBV2 and TRBJ1-6, with unresolved D. The V end lost 3 bases, the J end lost 5 bases, and 2 bases lay between the germline ends. Germline CDR1 is SNHLY and CDR2 is FYNNEI. This CDR3 is 12 amino acids long. The CDR3 here is CASSDNNSPLHF. The CDR3 bases that were read are TGTGCCAGCAGTGATAATAATTCACCC.

About this clone itself: The read terminates 3 residues ahead of where the CDR3 ends, so the germline J gene completes it. The chain joins TRBV5-1 to TRBJ1-2, with D possibly TRBD1 on 5 matching bases. CDR3 length: 16 amino acids. Germline-derived CDR1 and CDR2 are SGHRS and YFSETQ. Trimming removed 0 bases from V and 2 bases from J, with 14 bases in between. The part of the CDR3 DNA that was read is TGCGCCAGCAGCTTGGGGCCCGAGGGGTTCAACTATGGC. Protein sequence: CASSLGPEGFNYG. The complete CDR3 sequence is CASSLGPEGFNYGYTF.

Concerning this clone itself: The observed sequence ends 3 residues before the CDR3 terminus, with the missing tail filled in from the germline J gene. The chain links TRBV30 to TRBJ1-1, with 8 bases aligning to TRBD1. Trimming took 0 bases from V and 4 from J; bases not matched to a gene: 7. Germline V gene data show CDR1 as GTSNPN and CDR2 as SVGIG (reference sequence). The CDR3 covers 15 residues. CDR3 in amino acids: CAWSVRTGRGTEAFF. Partial CDR3 DNA: TGTGCCTGGAGTGTACGGACAGGGAGGGGCACTGAA.

About this clone: The sequenced fragment ends 3 residues before the CDR3 boundary, so the rest is inferred from the germline J gene. The chain combines TRBV20-1 with TRBJ2-5; TRBD2 aligns across 7 bases. The CDR3 has 14 residues. V trimming: 3 bases; J trimming: 5 bases; junction bases outside the gene matches: 9. Per the germline V gene, CDR1 is DFQATT and CDR2 is SNEGSKA (reference sequence). The CDR3 protein is CSASLVAGLETQYF. CDR3 DNA (partial): TGCAGTGCTAGTTTAGTAGCGGGTTTGGAGACC.

Comments on this clone: The read finishes 3 residues shy of the CDR3 end, and the germline J gene is used to complete it. The chain combines TRBV7-2 with TRBJ2-2, with 9 bases that match TRBD1. The CDR3 spans 15 residues. Germline CDR1 and CDR2: SGHTA and FQGNSA. The CDR3 bases that were read are TGTGCCAGCAGCTTCCCAGACAGGGGGGATGAAAAG. Translating gives CASSFPDRGDEK. The whole CDR3 is CASSFPDRGDEKLFF.

Points on this clone: The observed sequence ends 3 residues before the CDR3 terminus, with the missing tail filled in from the germline J gene. The rearrangement joins TRBV20-1 to TRBJ1-6, with D possibly being TRBD1 (6 bases). This CDR3 region has 14 residues. V lost 5 bases to trimming and J lost 7 bases, with 15 bases between them. Germline V gene sequence: CDR1 DFQATT, CDR2 SNEGSKA (reference sequence). CDR3 amino acids: CSASKEGTNSPLHF. Partial CDR3 DNA: TGCAGTGCTTCTAAAGAAGGGACAAATTCACCC.

As regards this clone: The read falls 3 residues short of the CDR3 end, and the missing part is taken from the germline J gene. The chain is built from TRBV18 and TRBJ2-7; the D gene is possibly TRBD2 (7 bases). CDR1 KGHSH and CDR2 LQKENI come from the germline V gene. The CDR3 extends over 14 amino acids. V dropped 5 bases and J dropped 6 bases, with 17 bases sitting between them. CDR3 bases read: TGTGCCAGCTCAGGGGGGGCCCCCTGCTTCGAG. The encoded protein is CASSGGAPCFE. In full, the CDR3 reads CASSGGAPCFEQYF.

As regards this clone: The read is 3 residues too short to cover the CDR3 end, so that end is filled in from the germline J gene. The genes are TRBV19 and TRBJ1-2, with D possibly matching TRBD1 (5 bases). The germline V gene encodes CDR1 LNHDA and CDR2 SQIVND (reference sequence). CDR3 length equals 15 residues. The part of the CDR3 DNA that was read is TGTGCCAGTAGTATAGGGGGAGAGGGGATCTACGAC. Translated: CASSIGGEGIYD. In full, the CDR3 is CASSIGGEGIYDYTF.

With respect to this clone: The read ends 3 residues before the CDR3 terminus; that terminus is restored from the germline J gene. The sample carries other DNA sequences with the same CDR3. This rearrangement joins TRBV7-6 to TRBJ1-3; no reliable D call. CDR1 and CDR2 from the germline V gene are SGHVS and FNYEAQ. V was shortened by 6 bases and J by 0 bases, with 12 bases between the two germline ends. The CDR3 has 15 residues. Incomplete CDR3 DNA: TGTGCCAGCAGTCCCGACGGCGGCTCTGGAAACACC. Its translation is CASSPDGGSGNT. The full CDR3 protein reads CASSPDGGSGNTIYF.

Comment on this clone: The read finishes 3 residues shy of the CDR3 end, and the germline J gene is used to complete it. This rearrangement joins TRBV23-1 to TRBJ2-1; 9 bases match TRBD1. TRBV23-1 is identified as an open reading frame with a role that is uncertain. V lost 6 bases, J lost 6 bases, and 12 bases stayed unmatched. The CDR3 is 16 amino acids. The chain's CDR3 is CASSHPRDRECNEQFF. The DNA read from the CDR3 is TGCGCCAGCAGCCACCCCCGGGACAGGGAGTGCAATGAG.

A word on this clone: The DNA ends 3 residues before the CDR3 does, and the rest of the CDR3 is filled in from the germline J gene. The chain carries TRBV20-1 and TRBJ1-1; the D gene is possibly TRBD1 (5 bases). V dropped 7 bases and J dropped 0 bases, with 15 bases sitting between them. Germline assignment: CDR1 DFQATT and CDR2 SNEGSKA (reference sequence). This CDR3 region has 14 residues. The covered CDR3 bases are TGCAGTGTGAGGGGTTACCTAATGAACACTGAA. Protein product: CSVRGYLMNTE. The full CDR3 reads CSVRGYLMNTEAFF.

About this clone itself: The sequenced fragment ends 3 residues before the CDR3 boundary, so the rest is inferred from the germline J gene. The chain uses TRBV20-1 and TRBJ2-5; TRBD1 might be the D (6 bases). V lost 3 bases and J 1 base, leaving 9 bases between the germline ends. CDR1 and CDR2 from the germline V gene are DFQATT and SNEGSKA (reference sequence). CDR3 length equals 13 residues. The DNA read from the CDR3 is TGCAGTGCTAGTATAGGGGGCCAAGAGACC. Translated: CSASIGGQET. The whole CDR3 sequence reads CSASIGGQETQYF.

As to this clone: The read gets to within 3 residues of the CDR3 end, and the germline J gene fills in the rest. The sample carries other DNA sequences with the same CDR3. The chain has TRBV6-2 or TRBV6-3 and TRBJ2-3, with D possibly being TRBD1 (5 bases). Per the germline V gene, CDR1 is MNHEY and CDR2 is SVGEGT. The CDR3 length is 15 residues. Trimming took off 3 bases at V and 0 bases at J, with 10 bases between the two ends. CDR3 in amino acids: CASSYRGASTDTQYF. Partial CDR3 DNA: TGTGCCAGCAGTTATCGTGGGGCCAGCACAGATACG.

Concerning this clone itself: Read sequence stops 3 residues before the CDR3 end, and the germline J gene provides the missing end. The chain is built from TRBV7-6 and TRBJ1-5, with a tentative D call TRBD1 (6 bases). V dropped 2 bases and J dropped 7 bases, with 15 bases sitting between them. The germline CDR1 and CDR2 sequences are SGHVS and FNYEAQ. CDR3 length: 15 residues. CDR3 DNA (partial): TGTGCCAGCAGCTTAACGGGGGGCGCAAGCCAGCCC. Amino acid sequence: CASSLTGGASQP. The complete CDR3 reads CASSLTGGASQPQHF.

The DNA read from the CDR3 is TGCGCCAGCAGCTCCCAGGGAGGGTCCAACATGAACACTGAA. Translating it yields CASSSQGGSNMNTE. The whole CDR3 sequence is CASSSQGGSNMNTEAFF. The chain combines TRBV10-2 with TRBJ1-1; D possibly corresponds to TRBD1 (5 bases). The CDR3 goes on 3 residues after the read ends, and that part is filled in from the germline J gene. This CDR3 spans 17 amino acids. V was shortened by 6 bases and J by 0 bases, with 20 bases between the two germline ends. Germline CDR1 reads WSHSY; CDR2 reads SAAADI.

CDR3 DNA, as far as it was read: TGCGCCAGCAGCTTGGGCAGGTTGAACACTGAA. Its protein product is CASSLGRLNTE. In full, the CDR3 is CASSLGRLNTEAFF. The chain is built from TRBV5-1 and TRBJ1-1; D remains unclear. The read terminates 3 residues before the CDR3 end, so the remaining end is supplied by the germline J gene. This CDR3 contains 14 residues. V gave up 0 bases and J gave up 0 bases, with 6 bases separating them. Germline CDR1 is SGHRS and CDR2 is YFSETQ.

CDR3 bases read: TGTGCCAGCAGTTACGGACAGGTTGAA. As protein: CASSYGQVE. From start to end, the CDR3 is CASSYGQVEAFF. This chain links TRBV6-2 or TRBV6-3 with TRBJ1-1, with 7 bases that match TRBD1. The DNA ends 3 residues before the CDR3 does, and the rest of the CDR3 is filled in from the germline J gene. The V gene end was trimmed by 2 bases and the J gene end by 7 bases; junction bases not matched to a gene: 1. Germline loops: CDR1 MNHEY, CDR2 SVGEGT. The CDR3 runs to 12 residues.

About this clone itself: The observed sequence ends 3 residues before the CDR3 terminus, with the missing tail filled in from the germline J gene. The chain has TRBV5-6 and TRBJ2-3; TRBD1 agrees at 7 bases. V shed 3 bases, J shed 1 base, and the junction held 2 bases outside the gene matches. This CDR3 contains 14 residues. Germline loops: CDR1 SGHDT, CDR2 YYEEEE. CDR3 DNA, as far as it was read: TGTGCCAGCAGCTCCCAGGGGGGCACAGATACG. Encoded protein: CASSSQGGTDT. The whole CDR3 reads CASSSQGGTDTQYF.

Points on this clone: The read halts 3 residues ahead of the CDR3 end, with the missing end drawn from the germline J gene. The gene calls are TRBV10-3 and TRBJ1-2, with D unresolved. This CDR3 is 14 amino acids long. V dropped 2 bases and J dropped 2 bases, with 9 bases sitting between them. Per germline, CDR1 ENHRY and CDR2 SYGVKD. The part of the CDR3 DNA that was read is TGTGCCATCAGTGAGGTTAGCACCAACTATGGC. Translated, it gives CAISEVSTNYG. The entire CDR3 reads CAISEVSTNYGYTF.

On this clone itself: With the read ending 3 residues before the CDR3 end, the germline J gene is used to fill in that end. The V and J genes are TRBV7-2 and TRBJ1-2; 7 nucleotides agree with TRBD1. CDR1 SGHTA and CDR2 FQGNSA come from the germline V gene. This CDR3 has 14 amino acids. V lost 5 bases to trimming and J lost 4 bases; unmatched junction nucleotides: 7. The CDR3 DNA, read in part, is TGTGCCAGCAGCAGAGGGGGCGGAAGCTATGGC. The encoded protein is CASSRGGGSYG. The whole CDR3 reads CASSRGGGSYGYTF. Variable domain in full (rest from reference TRBV7-2 and TRBJ1-2): GAGVSQSPSNKVTEKGKDVELRCDPISGHTALYWYRQSLGQGLEFLIYFQGNSAPDKSGLPSDRFSAERTGGSVSTLTIQRTQQEDSAVYLCASSRGGGSYGYTFGSGTRLTVV.

Frequency places this clone as medium-sized (0.01 to 0.1%). The read ends 3 residues shy of where the CDR3 ends; the end is completed using the germline J gene. This chain connects TRBV11-3 to TRBJ2-1, with a possible D match to TRBD1 (6 bases). The length of the CDR3 is 14 residues. The ends were cut back, 7 bases at V and 8 bases at J, with 18 bases in the middle. Germline values: CDR1 SGHNT, CDR2 YENEEA. CDR3 residues: CASIPGQSPDEQFF. The DNA read from the CDR3 is TGTGCCAGCATCCCAGGACAGTCTCCGGATGAG.

Details on this clone: The read ends 3 residues before the CDR3 terminus; that terminus is restored from the germline J gene. The chain has TRBV7-8 and TRBJ1-6; D unresolved. Germline CDR1 reads SGHVS; CDR2 reads FQNEAQ. The CDR3 spans 13 residues. The V end was cut by 1 base, the J end by 7 bases, with 5 bases between. The CDR3 reads CASSLERNSPLHF. The part of the CDR3 DNA that was read is TGTGCCAGCAGCTTAGAAAGGAATTCACCC.

As to this clone: The read halts 3 residues ahead of the CDR3 end, with the missing end drawn from the germline J gene. The chain employs TRBV28 and TRBJ2-1, with 10 bases aligning to TRBD2. V was clipped by 4 bases and J by 0 bases; unmatched bases: 12. The CDR3 spans 19 residues. CDR1 and CDR2 from the germline V gene are MDHEN and SYDVKM. The CDR3 reads CASSYEVAGGSSSYNEQFF. Incomplete CDR3 DNA: TGTGCCAGCAGTTACGAGGTAGCGGGGGGCTCCAGCTCCTACAATGAG.

On this clone: The read falls 3 residues short of the CDR3 end, and the missing part is taken from the germline J gene. The J gene is TRBJ2-5, the V gene TRBV5-1, with TRBD2 identical over 8 bases. Germline CDR1 and CDR2: SGHRS and YFSETQ. The CDR3 has 14 residues. V dropped 4 bases and J dropped 4; count of bases not matched to a gene: 6. The CDR3 sequence: CASSATGGPETQYF. The sequenced part of the CDR3 DNA is TGCGCCAGCAGCGCAACGGGGGGGCCAGAGACC. The variable domain in full, completed from reference TRBV5-1 and TRBJ2-5, reads KAGVTQTPRYLIKTRGQQVTLSCSPISGHRSVSWYQQTPGQGLQFLFEYFSETQRNKGNFPGRFSGRQFSNSRSEMNVSTLELGDSALYLCASSATGGPETQYFGPGTRLLVL.